This record concerns one T cell receptor beta chain sequence. Its antigen is not known. 13 Jbeta primers and 60 Vbeta primers were used for the PCR. Repertoires were generated with immunoSEQ multiplex PCR, while TCRdb's copy carries only in-frame clones and drops some. The table includes about 52,000 clones, around 52% detected once. The data are from a study of cytomegalovirus exposure and HLA in healthy donors. Study findings and constraints: A later analysis reportedly found that, within productive TCRs, an Asian-associated ancestry cluster had fewer N-insertions than the mean observed across the roughly 700 donors. Confirmation in vitro established that a few CMV-associated chains were specific for CMV antigens.

Germline CDR1 is SQVTM and CDR2 is ANQGSEA. V lost 2 bases, J lost 0 bases, and 11 bases lay in between. This CDR3 contains 15 residues. The TCR was taken from a human donor in good health. The sample comprised PBMCs. The rearrangement joins TRBV29-1 to TRBJ2-1; possibly TRBD1 for D (7 bases). The CDR3 loop is CSVEIQGGSYNEQFF. CDR3 DNA sequence: TGCAGCGTTGAAATCCAGGGGGGCTCCTACAATGAGCAGTTCTTC.